Reported below is one TCR beta chain. The antigen is not known. Profiled with immunoSEQ multiplex PCR; TCRdb holds only in-frame clones, not every one. The sample holds tens of thousands of clones, 83% seen once. The source of the sample is a study of glioma-infiltrating T cells after dendritic cell vaccination. As for the study in general: The vaccine used monocyte-derived dendritic cells pulsed overnight with autologous tumor lysate.

Overall study findings and caveats: Only a small number of patients had complete blood and tumor samples. Estimated pretreatment TIL content predicted outcome after dendritic cell vaccination.

Sample time point: after dendritic cell vaccination, including at tumor progression/relapse. PBMC were collected before vaccination, two weeks after the third vaccination, and at progression. The sequence was collected from a human donor with glioblastoma. Sequencing was performed on blood, taken after dendritic cell vaccination.

CDR3 amino acids: CASSPPGQGSPSGYTF. The CDR3 nucleotides are TGTGCCAGCAGCCCACCGGGACAGGGGTCACCGAGCGGCTACACCTTC. This chain connects TRBV5-4 to TRBJ1-2; the match to TRBD1 covers 10 bases. The CDR3 contains 16 residues. The J segment lost 8 bases and the V segment lost 4 bases, leaving 14 bases of the junction unmatched. Germline values: CDR1 SGHNT, CDR2 YYREEE (reference sequence).